These 27 T cell receptor beta chains were sequenced from one sample in a study of shared clonotypes between healthy human individuals. Libraries were prepared by immunoSEQ multiplex PCR; TCRdb keeps only in-frame clonotypes and omits some of them. Altogether 2,100,000 or so clones are present, approximately 94% being singletons, with the ten largest covering 0.1% to 0.15%. The specimen sequenced was naive CD4+ T cells sorted from blood. Subset denoted: CD45RA+ positively selected. The receptors derive from a man younger than 35 in good health.

This chain uses TRBV5-6 with TRBJ2-1, with 9 positions matching TRBD1. Germline-derived CDR1 and CDR2 are SGHDT and YYEEEE. The CDR3 consists of 13 residues. V trimming: 0 bases; J trimming: 14 bases; junction bases outside the gene matches: 6. In DNA, the CDR3 is TGTGCCAGCAGCTTGGCGGGACAGGGTATTGAGTTCTTC. Its protein is CASSLAGQGIEFF.

This chain uses TRBV4-3 with TRBJ2-7; D unclear. Trimming cost V 0 bases and J 3 bases, with 9 bases left between them. Germline loops: CDR1 LGHNA, CDR2 YSLEER. The CDR3 covers 14 residues. The CDR3 sequence: CASSQDTQSYEQYF. As DNA, the CDR3 is TGCGCCAGCAGCCAAGATACGCAGAGCTACGAGCAGTACTTC.

V and J are TRBV30 and TRBJ2-3; 14 bases are shared with TRBD2. This CDR3 contains 19 residues. The germline V gene has CDR1 GTSNPN and CDR2 SVGIG (reference sequence). V was clipped by 1 base and J by 2 bases; unmatched bases: 11. This CDR3 is CAWSGSRTSGGPITDTQYF. CDR3 bases: TGTGCCTGGAGTGGCTCCCGGACTAGCGGGGGGCCAATCACAGATACGCAGTATTTT. The variable domain in full, with the rest retrieved from reference TRBV30 and TRBJ2-3, is SQTIHQWPATLVQPVGSPLSLECTVEGTSNPNLYWYRQAAGRGLQLLFYSVGIGQISSEVPQNLSASRPQDRQFILSSKKLLLSDSGFYLCAWSGSRTSGGPITDTQYFGPGTRLTVL.

The chain is built from TRBV2 and TRBJ1-3; 7 nucleotides line up with TRBD1. Germline CDR1 reads SNHLY; CDR2 reads FYNNEI. CDR3 length: 14 residues. The trim removed 3 bases at V and 4 bases at J, leaving 3 bases unmatched. Here the CDR3 DNA reads TGTGCCAGCAGTGACAGGGGGATGGGAAACACCATATATTTT. Translated, it gives CASSDRGMGNTIYF.

This sequence joins TRBV6-5 and TRBJ2-7; the match to TRBD2 covers 11 bases. The CDR3 spans 16 residues. Germline CDR1 MNHEY, CDR2 SVGAGI. The ends lost 0 bases at V and 6 bases at J; junction bases unmatched: 7. The CDR3 DNA reads as TGTGCCAGCAGTTACTCGTCGACTAGCGGGATGAGCGAGCAGTACTTC. Its protein product is CASSYSSTSGMSEQYF.

The V call is TRBV28, the J call TRBJ2-2; no reliable D call. The length of the CDR3 is 16 residues. Trimming pared 6 bases from V and 8 bases from J, leaving 22 bases between. Per the germline V gene, CDR1 is MDHEN and CDR2 is SYDVKM. DNA for the CDR3: TGTGCCAGCAGCACCCCCGGCCGACTGAAGAATGGGGAGCTGTTTTTT. Translation gives CASSTPGRLKNGELFF.

V is TRBV10-1 and J is TRBJ1-1, with TRBD1 as a possible D gene (5 bases). Germline loops: CDR1 WNHNN, CDR2 SYGVQD (reference sequence). The CDR3 spans 14 residues. Trimming stripped 4 bases from V and 3 bases from J, with 12 bases between. The CDR3 sequence is CASSARGRDTEAFF. In nucleotides, the CDR3 is TGCGCCAGCAGTGCCCGGGGCCGAGACACTGAAGCTTTCTTT.

The chain combines TRBV2 with TRBJ1-6, with 7 bases matching TRBD1. CDR1 and CDR2 (germline): SNHLY, FYNNEI. Unmatched junction bases numbered 5, after V lost 8 bases and J lost 7 bases. This CDR3 has 13 amino acids. The CDR3 here is CASGQGENSPLHF. The CDR3, as DNA: TGTGCCAGCGGTCAGGGGGAAAATTCACCCCTCCACTTT. The full variable domain, rest sourced from reference TRBV2 and TRBJ1-6, is EPEVTQTPSHQVTQMGQEVILRCVPISNHLYFYWYRQILGQKVEFLVSFYNNEISEKSEIFDDQFSVERPDGSNFTLKIRSTKLEDSAMYFCASGQGENSPLHFGNGTRLTVT.

The CDR3 region has the DNA TGTGCCAGCACTGTCACAGCAACTAATGAAAAACTGTTTTTT. Its protein is CASTVTATNEKLFF. V gene TRBV2 combines with J gene TRBJ1-4; D ambiguous. The CDR3 runs to 14 residues. V was cut by 7 bases and J by 0 bases, with 9 bases left in between. Germline CDR1 reads SNHLY; CDR2 reads FYNNEI.

V and J are TRBV30 and TRBJ2-4, with 8 nucleotides matching TRBD2. Unmatched junction bases numbered 12, after V lost 8 bases and J lost 9 bases. The CDR3 covers 13 residues. Germline CDR1 reads GTSNPN; CDR2 reads SVGIG (reference sequence). The CDR3 spells CAGLAGPGGIQYF. The CDR3 nucleotides read TGTGCCGGCCTAGCGGGCCCCGGGGGCATTCAGTACTTC.

V usage is TRBV5-6 and J usage is TRBJ2-5; possibly TRBD1 for D (6 bases). Germline V gene sequence: CDR1 SGHDT, CDR2 YYEEEE. The germline V and J ends were trimmed by 0 bases and 5 bases, with 14 bases remaining between them. CDR3 length: 15 residues. This CDR3 reads CASSLGGRPSETQYF. The CDR3 DNA reads TGTGCCAGCAGCTTGGGGGGGCGACCCTCGGAGACCCAGTACTTC.

The CDR3 sequence: CASSLVGTGQSPLHF. CDR3 DNA: TGTGCCAGCAGCTTAGTCGGGACAGGGCAATCACCCCTCCACTTT. The V gene is TRBV11-2, the J gene TRBJ1-6; TRBD1 aligns across 9 bases. Germline V gene sequence: CDR1 SGHAT, CDR2 FQNNGV. The V and J ends lost 1 base and 10 bases, in that order; junction bases with no gene match: 5. This CDR3 contains 15 residues.

The gene calls are TRBV28 and TRBJ1-6, with 8 nucleotides matching TRBD1. Germline V CDR1 and CDR2: MDHEN, SYDVKM. The CDR3 is 15 residues long. V was clipped by 5 bases and J by 7 bases; unmatched bases: 7. The CDR3 here is CASSGGQGRNSPLHF. CDR3 bases: TGTGCCAGCAGTGGAGGACAGGGCCGAAATTCACCCCTCCACTTT.

The chain employs TRBV2 and TRBJ2-1, with a tentative D call TRBD1 (6 bases). The CDR3 has 18 amino acids. V was clipped by 7 bases and J by 4 bases, with 26 bases between them. CDR1 is SNHLY, CDR2 FYNNEI, per germline. The CDR3 DNA is TGTGCCAGCACCGTCCCCGATGTCTGGGACACCTTATACAATGAGCAGTTCTTC. Its translation is CASTVPDVWDTLYNEQFF.

The rearrangement uses TRBV7-2 and TRBJ2-5, with 8 bases identical to TRBD2. The CDR3 consists of 15 residues. Germline V CDR1 and CDR2: SGHTA, FQGNSA. Trimming took 5 bases from V and 2 from J; bases not matched to a gene: 7. CDR3 residues: CASSQSGRGQETQYF. The CDR3 bases are TGTGCCAGCAGCCAAAGCGGGAGAGGGCAAGAGACCCAGTACTTC.

The chain is built from TRBV27 and TRBJ1-1; tentative D call: TRBD1 (5 bases). This CDR3 has 13 residues. Trimming pared 6 bases from V and 3 bases from J, leaving 11 bases between. Germline CDR1 is MNHEY and CDR2 is SMNVEV (reference sequence). The CDR3 reads CASSRTLDTEAFF. CDR3 bases: TGTGCCAGCAGCCGGACATTAGACACTGAAGCTTTCTTT.

The chain employs TRBV19 and TRBJ1-4; 8 bases map to TRBD1. The germline CDR1 and CDR2 sequences are LNHDA and SQIVND (reference sequence). The CDR3 contains 15 residues. The ends lost 5 bases at V and 8 bases at J; junction bases unmatched: 10. The CDR3: CASSDNPGGGEKLFF. The CDR3 DNA follows: TGTGCCAGTAGTGACAATCCAGGGGGCGGAGAAAAACTGTTTTTT. Using reference TRBV19 and TRBJ1-4 for the parts outside the CDR3, the full variable domain is DGGITQSPKYLFRKEGQNVTLSCEQNLNHDAMYWYRQDPGQGLRLIYYSQIVNDFQKGDIAEGYSVSREKKESFPLTVTSAQKNPTAFYLCASSDNPGGGEKLFFGSGTQLSVL.

This chain links TRBV6-5 with TRBJ2-5; 8 positions match TRBD1. The V segment lost 5 bases and the J segment 5 bases; nucleotides outside the gene matches: 7. CDR3 size: 14 residues. Germline V gene lookup returns CDR1 MNHEY and CDR2 SVGAGI. CDR3 sequence (DNA): TGTGCCAGCAGTGGACAGGGCGTGCGGGAGACCCAGTACTTC. It specifies CASSGQGVRETQYF.

The chain employs TRBV18 and TRBJ2-3, with TRBD2 matching 14 bases. V dropped 4 bases and J dropped 1; count of bases not matched to a gene: 13. This CDR3 region has 20 residues. Germline V CDR1 and CDR2: KGHSH, LQKENI. DNA of the CDR3: TGTGCCAGCTCACTTACCGGGACTAGCGGGGGCCCAAAGGGCACAGATACGCAGTATTTT. This translates into CASSLTGTSGGPKGTDTQYF.

Notes on this clone: Other DNA variants within this sample encode the same CDR3. The J gene is TRBJ2-3, the V gene TRBV5-1; weak D call: TRBD2 (5 bases). V was pared by 0 bases and J by 4 bases, with 9 bases between. CDR1 is SGHRS, CDR2 YFSETQ, per germline. CDR3 length equals 14 residues. The CDR3 loop reads CASSLGGSADTQYF. The CDR3 DNA sequence: TGCGCCAGCAGCTTGGGTGGTAGCGCAGATACGCAGTATTTT.

The gene calls are TRBV5-4 and TRBJ2-2, with 11 bases that match TRBD2. Germline-derived CDR1 and CDR2 are SGHNT and YYREEE (reference sequence). The CDR3 sequence is 17 residues long. Losses at the gene ends were 0 bases for V and 3 bases for J; bases not matched to a gene: 4. The CDR3, as DNA: TGTGCCAGCAGCTTGGATAGCGGGAGGGCGCACACCGGGGAGCTGTTTTTT. Translation gives CASSLDSGRAHTGELFF. The variable domain in full, completed from reference TRBV5-4 and TRBJ2-2, reads ETGVTQSPTHLIKTRGQQVTLRCSSQSGHNTVSWYQQALGQGPQFIFQYYREEENGRGNFPPRFSGLQFPNYSSELNVNALELDDSALYLCASSLDSGRAHTGELFFGEGSRLTVL.

J is TRBJ2-3 and V is TRBV4-1; 13 nucleotides agree with TRBD2. The CDR3 has 17 amino acids. V was pared by 2 bases and J by 0 bases, with 2 bases of the junction left unmatched. The germline V gene has CDR1 MGHRA and CDR2 YSYEKL. CDR3: CASSQRTSGSSTDTQYF. CDR3 DNA sequence: TGCGCCAGCAGCCAAAGGACTAGCGGGAGCAGCACAGATACGCAGTATTTT.

The V gene is TRBV11-2, the J gene TRBJ2-7; the D gene is possibly TRBD2 (5 bases). Trimming left V 3 bases short and J 3 bases short, with 9 bases between. Germline CDR1 is SGHAT and CDR2 is FQNNGV. The CDR3 contains 13 residues. CDR3 loop: CASSFHGIYEQYF. DNA of the CDR3: TGTGCCAGCAGCTTCCACGGGATCTACGAGCAGTACTTC. Drawing the rest from reference TRBV11-2 and TRBJ2-7, the complete variable domain is EAGVAQSPRYKIIEKRQSVAFWCNPISGHATLYWYQQILGQGPKLLIQFQNNGVVDDSQLPKDRFSAERLKGVDSTLKIQPAKLEDSAVYLCASSFHGIYEQYFGPGTRLTVT.

The chain joins TRBV5-1 to TRBJ2-7; no definite D call. Germline V CDR1 and CDR2: SGHRS, YFSETQ. V lost 5 bases to trimming and J lost 5 bases, with 8 bases between them. This CDR3 has 11 residues. The CDR3 is CASRSNDEQYF. The CDR3 DNA reads as TGCGCCAGCAGGTCTAATGACGAGCAGTACTTC.

The chain links TRBV6-6 to TRBJ1-1, with D possibly matching TRBD1 (5 bases). The CDR3 consists of 14 residues. Trimming took 5 bases from V and 10 from J, leaving 20 bases between them. Germline V gene lookup returns CDR1 MNHNY and CDR2 SVGAGI (reference sequence). CDR3 sequence: CASSQPGAPGAAFF. CDR3 sequence (DNA): TGTGCCAGCAGTCAACCCGGGGCCCCAGGTGCAGCTTTCTTT.

J is TRBJ2-1 and V is TRBV10-3; TRBD1 matches 9 bases. The CDR3 consists of 14 residues. Germline V lookup: CDR1 ENHRY, CDR2 SYGVKD. Germline trimming cut 6 bases from V and 9 bases from J; bases unmatched to any gene: 9. This chain's CDR3 is CAIRQGAVGGEQFF. CDR3 in DNA: TGTGCCATCAGACAGGGGGCTGTGGGAGGTGAGCAGTTCTTC.

The chain couples TRBV6-6 to TRBJ1-2; D remains ambiguous. The CDR3 length is 12 residues. CDR1 and CDR2 (germline): MNHNY, SVGAGI (reference sequence). Trimming shortened V by 6 bases and J by 9 bases, and 14 bases separated the two germline ends. Written as DNA, the CDR3 is TGTGCCAGCAGCCACCCCGTGGAGAGCTACACCTTC. Protein product: CASSHPVESYTF.